One T cell receptor (beta chain) is described in this entry. The sample belongs to a study of blood T cell repertoires in COVID-19. The wider study: Samples came from the United States, Italy and Spain, spanning acute and convalescent COVID-19. Nucleic acid was either cDNA or gDNA, and it came from T cells, B-cell-depleted T cells, or PBMCs.

J was trimmed by 2 bases and V by 5 bases; bases with no gene match: 4. The CDR3 has 14 amino acids. Germline assignment: CDR1 SEHNR and CDR2 FQNEAQ (reference sequence). Per the study methods: Estimated nucleated cell counts came from reference gene primer amplification. Clones were read by immunoSEQ multiplex PCR, and TCRdb kept only the in-frame ones, dropping some. From that table come the V and J calls and clone size; the DNA was used to work out D and trimming. The sample has 200,000 to 300,000 clones, 85% to 90% seen once. The V gene is TRBV7-9, the J gene TRBJ2-3; 7 bases are a match to TRBD1. The clonotype was recovered from a woman aged 40 to 50 who had recovered from COVID-19. Sequenced material: peripheral blood. CDR3 amino acids: CASSPDRATDTQYF. CDR3 in DNA: TGTGCCAGCAGCCCCGACAGGGCCACAGATACGCAGTATTTT.